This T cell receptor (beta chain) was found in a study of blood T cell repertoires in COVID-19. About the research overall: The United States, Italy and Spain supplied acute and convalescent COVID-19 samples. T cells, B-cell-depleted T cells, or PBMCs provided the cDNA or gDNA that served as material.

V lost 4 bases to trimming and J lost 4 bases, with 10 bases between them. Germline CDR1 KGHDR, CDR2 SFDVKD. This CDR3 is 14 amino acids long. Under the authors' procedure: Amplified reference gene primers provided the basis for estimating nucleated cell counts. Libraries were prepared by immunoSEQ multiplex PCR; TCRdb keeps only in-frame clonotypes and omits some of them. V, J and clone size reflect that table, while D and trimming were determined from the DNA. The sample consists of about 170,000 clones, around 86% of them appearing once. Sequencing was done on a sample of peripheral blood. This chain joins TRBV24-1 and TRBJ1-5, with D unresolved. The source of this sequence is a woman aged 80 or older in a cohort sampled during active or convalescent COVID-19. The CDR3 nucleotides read TGTGCCACCAGTGACCCTACAGCAAATCAGCCCCAGCATTTT. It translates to CATSDPTANQPQHF.